These 9 T cell receptor beta chains originate from one sample sequenced in a study of memory CD4+ T cells and cytomegalovirus serostatus. Method: immunoSEQ multiplex PCR; TCRdb's copy keeps in-frame clones and lacks some. This table has 40,000 to 50,000 clones, 76% appearing once. The sort gate was single viable CD3+CD4+CD8-CD45RO+ cells for memory CD4+ T cells. The sequencing input was memory CD4+ T cells from blood. The origin of the receptors is an adult in good health and CMV-seronegative.

This clone was observed a few times. The chain employs TRBV30 and TRBJ1-2, with a tentative D call TRBD1 (6 bases). In germline, CDR1 is GTSNPN, CDR2 SVGIG (reference sequence). The CDR3 is 11 amino acids. CDR3: CAHGGNYGYTF. The CDR3 DNA reads as TGTGCTCATGGGGGCAACTATGGCTACACCTTC. Full variable domain (missing parts from reference TRBV30 and TRBJ1-2): SQTIHQWPATLVQPVGSPLSLECTVEGTSNPNLYWYRQAAGRGLQLLFYSVGIGQISSEVPQNLSASRPQDRQFILSSKKLLLSDSGFYLCAHGGNYGYTFGSGTRLTVV.

The rearrangement joins TRBV5-6 to TRBJ1-3; unclear D gene. This CDR3 contains 15 residues. Germline CDR1 reads SGHDT; CDR2 reads YYEEEE. V was clipped by 3 bases and J by 3 bases, with 13 bases between them. As DNA, the CDR3 is TGTGCCAGCAGCTGGGGAGGGCTCGGTGGAAACACCATATATTTT. This encodes CASSWGGLGGNTIYF.

This clone was detected only once. The rearrangement joins TRBV7-8 to TRBJ1-1; D is ambiguous. The CDR3 covers 14 residues. The V gene lost 2 bases and the J gene lost 0 bases, with 7 bases spanning the gap. Germline V gives CDR1 SGHVS, CDR2 FQNEAQ. The CDR3 is CASSLNVVNTEAFF. The CDR3 DNA reads as TGTGCCAGCAGCTTAAATGTTGTGAACACTGAAGCTTTCTTT.

As DNA, the CDR3 is TGTGCCAGTCTCCCGTGGGATCGGAGCGCAGATACGCAGTATTTT. Protein sequence: CASLPWDRSADTQYF. The chain recombines TRBV19 with TRBJ2-3; D is unclear. Trimming stripped 8 bases from V and 4 bases from J, with 19 bases between. The CDR3 runs 15 residues. In germline, CDR1 is LNHDA, CDR2 SQIVND (reference sequence). The variable domain in full, with the rest retrieved from reference TRBV19 and TRBJ2-3, is DGGITQSPKYLFRKEGQNVTLSCEQNLNHDAMYWYRQDPGQGLRLIYYSQIVNDFQKGDIAEGYSVSREKKESFPLTVTSAQKNPTAFYLCASLPWDRSADTQYFGPGTRLTVL.

V and J are TRBV7-3 and TRBJ2-2; 9 nucleotides line up with TRBD2. This CDR3 region has 15 residues. Germline V CDR1 and CDR2: SGHTA, FQGTGA. J lost 2 bases, V lost 4 bases, and 2 bases had no gene match. For the CDR3, the DNA is TGTGCCAGCAGCTGGCTAGCGGGAAACACCGGGGAGCTGTTTTTT. Its protein is CASSWLAGNTGELFF.

The chain combines TRBV5-4 with TRBJ2-3, with 8 nucleotides matching TRBD1. This CDR3 spans 15 amino acids. Germline V gene lookup returns CDR1 SGHNT and CDR2 YYREEE (reference sequence). J gave up 5 bases and V 4 bases, and 9 bases lay outside the gene matches. CDR3 nucleotides: TGTGCCAGCAGCCTGGACAGGGCAGTGGAAGATACGCAGTATTTT. This encodes CASSLDRAVEDTQYF.

This clone was seen more than once but under ten times. Other DNA sequences in this specimen translate into the identical CDR3. The chain recombines TRBV11-2 with TRBJ1-4; D unresolved. The CDR3 has 13 residues. Germline V lookup: CDR1 SGHAT, CDR2 FQNNGV. With 2 bases removed from V and 6 bases from J, the gap between germline ends came to 7 bases. CDR3 nucleotides: TGTGCCAGCAGCTTATCTACGGATGAAAAACTGTTTTTT. It encodes CASSLSTDEKLFF.

This clone was seen only a few times. The chain couples TRBV2 to TRBJ1-4; 10 nucleotides line up with TRBD1. Germline trimming cut 6 bases from V and 7 bases from J; bases unmatched to any gene: 8. The CDR3 covers 15 residues. Germline lookup yields CDR1 SNHLY and CDR2 FYNNEI. CDR3 amino acids: CASRRQGARSEKLFF. The CDR3 region has the DNA TGTGCCAGCAGAAGACAGGGGGCCCGGTCTGAAAAACTGTTTTTT.

The gene calls are TRBV29-1 and TRBJ2-5, with 8 bases fitting TRBD1. The CDR3 sequence is 13 residues long. The ends lost 7 bases at V and 4 bases at J; junction bases unmatched: 8. Germline V lookup: CDR1 SQVTM, CDR2 ANQGSEA. CDR3 sequence: CSAIRGRGETQYF. CDR3 bases: TGCAGCGCTATCAGGGGGCGAGGAGAGACCCAGTACTTC.